A single sample is the source of the 21 T cell receptor beta chains below, sequenced in a study of shared clonotypes between healthy human individuals. The method was immunoSEQ multiplex PCR; TCRdb's version includes in-frame clones alone and lacks a portion of them. The table lists over 700,000 clones, approximately 72% of them singletons, with about 1.7% in the top ten. The specimen was memory CD4+ T cells sorted from blood. Subset of the sample: CD45RA-negative fraction. The receptors were gathered from a woman aged 25 to 45 in good health.

This clone was seen a handful of times. The J gene is TRBJ1-5, the V gene TRBV28; 7 bases map to TRBD1. Looked up from germline, CDR1 is MDHEN and CDR2 is SYDVKM. J gave up 6 bases and V 2 bases, and 7 bases lay outside the gene matches. The CDR3 is 15 amino acids. CDR3: CASSLRQGWTQPQHF. CDR3 in DNA: TGTGCCAGCAGTTTAAGACAGGGTTGGACTCAGCCCCAGCATTTT.

This clone was counted many times. This chain joins TRBV5-5 and TRBJ2-7; D is ambiguous. Trimming shortened V by 0 bases and J by 7 bases, and 8 bases separated the two germline ends. This CDR3 region has 12 residues. CDR1 SGHKS and CDR2 YYEKEE come from the germline V gene (reference sequence). The CDR3 loop is CASSLDFWEQYF. The CDR3 coding sequence is TGTGCCAGCAGCTTGGATTTCTGGGAGCAGTACTTC. Combining the CDR3 with reference TRBV5-5 and TRBJ2-7 gives the whole variable domain DAGVTQSPTHLIKTRGQQVTLRCSPISGHKSVSWYQQVLGQGPQFIFQYYEKEERGRGNFPDRFSARQFPNYSSELNVNALLLGDSALYLCASSLDFWEQYFGPGTRLTVT.

The chain recombines TRBV27 with TRBJ1-1; D is possibly TRBD1 (6 bases). V was shortened by 2 bases and J by 11 bases, with 15 bases between the two germline ends. The CDR3 has 13 residues. The germline gives CDR1 MNHEY, CDR2 SMNVEV (reference sequence). The CDR3 region has the DNA TGTGCCAGCAGTTTACGGCAGGGGCTGGCGGCTTTCTTT. This translates into CASSLRQGLAAFF.

This chain uses TRBV2 with TRBJ2-7; D is perhaps TRBD2 (5 bases). CDR3 length: 12 amino acids. Germline V gene lookup returns CDR1 SNHLY and CDR2 FYNNEI. Trimming removed 6 bases from V and 6 bases from J, with 12 bases in between. Here the CDR3 DNA reads TGTGCCAGCAGGACCACTAGTTCCGAGCAGTACTTC. Its translation: CASRTTSSEQYF.

This clone was observed a single time. The chain is built from TRBV5-4 and TRBJ2-1, with TRBD2 identical over 7 bases. This CDR3 spans 13 amino acids. Germline CDR1 and CDR2: SGHNT and YYREEE (reference sequence). J lost 9 bases, V lost 4 bases, and 7 bases had no gene match. The CDR3, as DNA: TGTGCCAGCAGCCCTTGGAGCGGGACTGAGCAGTTCTTC. Amino acid sequence: CASSPWSGTEQFF.

J is TRBJ2-1 and V is TRBV27, with D hard to call. CDR1 MNHEY and CDR2 SMNVEV come from the germline V gene (reference sequence). The CDR3 spans 16 residues. Trimming removed 3 bases at V and 4 bases at J, with 16 bases between. In DNA, the CDR3 is TGTGCCAGCAGTTTTGGGCAGATCCGAAAATACAATGAGCAGTTCTTC. This translates into CASSFGQIRKYNEQFF.

The chain has TRBV4-2 and TRBJ1-5; the D is unclear. The CDR3 is 16 residues long. Germline V gene sequence: CDR1 LGHNA, CDR2 YNFKEQ. The germline V and J ends were trimmed by 0 bases and 1 base, with 10 bases remaining between them. For the CDR3, the DNA is TGTGCCAGCAGCCAAGAGACAACCGAGAGCAATCAGCCCCAGCATTTT. This gives the protein CASSQETTESNQPQHF.

This clone turned up a few times. The CDR3 bases are TGTGCCAGCAGCCAAGATAGGGCCGAGCGGGGGGCCCAGTACTTC. Protein: CASSQDRAERGAQYF. The J gene is TRBJ2-5, the V gene TRBV4-2, with TRBD2 matching over 9 bases. V lost 0 bases and J lost 9; bases outside the gene matches: 8. CDR3 length equals 15 residues. CDR1 and CDR2 from the germline V gene are LGHNA and YNFKEQ.

This clone has only a few counts. The chain couples TRBV7-9 to TRBJ1-4; 10 nucleotides match TRBD1. Germline CDR1 is SEHNR and CDR2 is FQNEAQ (reference sequence). J lost 6 bases, V lost 5 bases, and 9 bases had no gene match. The CDR3 runs 16 residues. In DNA form, the CDR3 reads TGTGCCAGCAGCCCTGTATTGGGGACAGGGGATGAAAAACTGTTTTTT. Its translation is CASSPVLGTGDEKLFF.

Concerning this clone itself: Its ends do not fully match the called genes, so a read error is possible. This rearrangement joins TRBV11-3 to TRBJ2-1, with TRBD2 matching over 7 bases. The length of the CDR3 is 15 residues. The germline CDR1 and CDR2 sequences are SGHNT and YENEEA. CDR3 nucleotide sequence: TGTGTCAGCAGCCCCACCCGGGGGGCCTACAATGAGCAGTTCTTC. Protein: CVSSPTRGAYNEQFF.

This clone was observed a handful of times. This sequence joins TRBV7-8 and TRBJ2-7; TRBD2 matches at 15 bases. The CDR3 spans 17 residues. V lost 5 bases, J lost 5 bases, and 10 bases stayed unmatched. Looked up from germline, CDR1 is SGHVS and CDR2 is FQNEAQ. CDR3 amino acids: CASSAGTSGRSRDEQYF. The DNA of the CDR3 is TGTGCCAGCAGCGCCGGGACTAGCGGGAGGTCGCGGGACGAGCAGTACTTC.

This clone was recorded at least ten times. The V and J genes are TRBV7-2 and TRBJ1-5; TRBD1 agrees at 7 bases. CDR1 and CDR2 (germline): SGHTA, FQGNSA. The CDR3 has 13 residues. The V gene end was trimmed by 2 bases and the J gene end by 15 bases; junction bases not matched to a gene: 10. The CDR3 is CASSLQRDRELHF. CDR3 sequence (DNA): TGTGCCAGCAGCTTACAAAGGGACAGAGAGTTGCATTTT.

This chain links TRBV2 with TRBJ1-1, with D unresolved. Trimming removed 6 bases at V and 1 base at J, with 12 bases between. The CDR3 consists of 14 residues. Per the germline V gene, CDR1 is SNHLY and CDR2 is FYNNEI. The chain's CDR3 is CASRAGPSNTEAFF. The CDR3 DNA sequence: TGTGCCAGCAGGGCTGGGCCCTCGAACACTGAAGCTTTCTTT.

As regards this clone: The same CDR3 can be traced to other DNA sequences in this sample. This rearrangement joins TRBV18 to TRBJ2-3; D is unclear. Germline lookup yields CDR1 KGHSH and CDR2 LQKENI. This CDR3 comprises 14 residues. V was pared by 0 bases and J by 4 bases, with 8 bases between. CDR3 in amino acids: CASSPPSRADTQYF. As DNA, the CDR3 is TGTGCCAGCTCACCACCAAGTAGAGCAGATACGCAGTATTTT. Variable domain in full (rest from reference TRBV18 and TRBJ2-3): NAGVMQNPRHLVRRRGQEARLRCSPMKGHSHVYWYRQLPEEGLKFMVYLQKENIIDESGMPKERFSAEFPKEGPSILRIQQVVRGDSAAYFCASSPPSRADTQYFGPGTRLTVL.

The gene calls are TRBV7-2 and TRBJ2-5, with a possible D match to TRBD2 (5 bases). The V gene's germline CDR1 is SGHTA and CDR2 FQGNSA. The CDR3 contains 15 residues. V lost 1 base to trimming and J lost 6 bases, with 15 bases between them. CDR3: CASSLVVGERQTQYF. Written as DNA, the CDR3 is TGTGCCAGCAGCTTAGTGGTGGGAGAGCGGCAGACCCAGTACTTC.

V usage is TRBV1 and J usage is TRBJ2-7. TRBV1 constitutes a pseudogene. CDR3 length equals 14 residues. As DNA, the CDR3 is TGCACCAGCAGCCAAGAGATCAATACCTACGAGCAGTACTTC. Protein product: CTSSQEINTYEQYF.

J is TRBJ2-7 and V is TRBV19; 13 bases are shared with TRBD2. The CDR3 is made up of 17 amino acids. The trim removed 6 bases at V and 2 bases at J, leaving 10 bases unmatched. CDR1 and CDR2 from the germline V gene are LNHDA and SQIVND (reference sequence). CDR3 loop: CASRQIWTSGSTYEQYF. The DNA of the CDR3 is TGTGCCAGTAGGCAAATTTGGACTAGCGGGAGTACCTACGAGCAGTACTTC.

J is TRBJ1-1 and V is TRBV27; D call uncertain. The CDR3 totals 13 residues. Germline CDR1 MNHEY, CDR2 SMNVEV (reference sequence). Trimming shortened V by 6 bases and J by 7 bases, and 15 bases separated the two germline ends. As DNA, the CDR3 is TGTGCCAGCAGGCAATCCGGGAGCAGTGAAGCTTTCTTT. This codes for CASRQSGSSEAFF.

This clone was found a few times. The V call is TRBV28, the J call TRBJ1-2; D possibly corresponds to TRBD1 (6 bases). The V gene's germline CDR1 is MDHEN and CDR2 SYDVKM. Trimming cost V 2 bases and J 3 bases, with 13 bases left between them. The CDR3 extends over 15 amino acids. DNA of the CDR3: TGTGCCAGCAGTTTAAGTACAGGGCCGGACTATGGCTACACCTTC. Its protein product is CASSLSTGPDYGYTF.

The chain uses TRBV18 and TRBJ1-2; 8 positions match TRBD1. Trimming at V came to 3 bases and at J to 5 bases, leaving 5 bases not matched to a gene. CDR3 size: 14 residues. Germline V gene lookup returns CDR1 KGHSH and CDR2 LQKENI. CDR3 amino acids: CASSPGTGLYGYTF. CDR3 nucleotide sequence: TGTGCCAGCTCACCCGGGACAGGATTATATGGCTACACCTTC.

This clone came up once. V and J are TRBV7-2 and TRBJ2-7, with D possibly called TRBD1 or TRBD2 (5 bases each). V was pared by 2 bases and J by 2 bases, with 10 bases between. The germline CDR1 and CDR2 sequences are SGHTA and FQGNSA. This CDR3 contains 14 residues. For the CDR3, the DNA is TGTGCCAGCAGCTTAATCGGGGCGACCTACGAGCAGTACTTC. Residues: CASSLIGATYEQYF.